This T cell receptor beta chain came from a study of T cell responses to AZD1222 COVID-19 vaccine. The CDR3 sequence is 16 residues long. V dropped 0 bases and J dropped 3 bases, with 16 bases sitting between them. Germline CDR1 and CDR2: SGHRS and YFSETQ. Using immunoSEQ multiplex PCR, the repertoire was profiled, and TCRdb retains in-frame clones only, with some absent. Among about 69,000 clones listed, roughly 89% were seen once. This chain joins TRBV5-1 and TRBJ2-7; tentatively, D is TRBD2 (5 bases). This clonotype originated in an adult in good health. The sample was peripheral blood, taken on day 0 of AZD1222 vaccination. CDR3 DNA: TGCGCCAGCAGCTTGGACACGGACTCCCAAAACTACGAGCAGTACTTC. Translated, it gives CASSLDTDSQNYEQYF. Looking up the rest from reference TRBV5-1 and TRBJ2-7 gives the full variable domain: KAGVTQTPRYLIKTRGQQVTLSCSPISGHRSVSWYQQTPGQGLQFLFEYFSETQRNKGNFPGRFSGRQFSNSRSEMNVSTLELGDSALYLCASSLDTDSQNYEQYFGPGTRLTVT.